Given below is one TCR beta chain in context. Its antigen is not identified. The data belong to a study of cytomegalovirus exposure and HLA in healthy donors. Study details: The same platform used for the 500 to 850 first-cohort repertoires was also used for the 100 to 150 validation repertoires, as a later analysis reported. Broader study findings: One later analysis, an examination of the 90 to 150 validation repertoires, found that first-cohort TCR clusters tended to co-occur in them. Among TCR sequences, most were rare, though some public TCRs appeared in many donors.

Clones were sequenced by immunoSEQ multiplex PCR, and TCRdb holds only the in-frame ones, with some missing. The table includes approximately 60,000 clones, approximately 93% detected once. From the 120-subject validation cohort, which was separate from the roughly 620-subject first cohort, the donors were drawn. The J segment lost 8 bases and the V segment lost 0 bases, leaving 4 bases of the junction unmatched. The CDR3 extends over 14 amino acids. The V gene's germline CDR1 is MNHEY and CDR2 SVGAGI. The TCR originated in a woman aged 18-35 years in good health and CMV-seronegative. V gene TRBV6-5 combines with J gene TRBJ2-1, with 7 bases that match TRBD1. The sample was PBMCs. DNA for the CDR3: TGTGCCAGCAGTTACTCGGTAGGGGGCTATGAGCAGTTCTTC. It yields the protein CASSYSVGGYEQFF.